One sample yielded the 13 T cell receptor beta chains listed below, sequenced in a study of blood T cell repertoires in COVID-19. Clones were sequenced by immunoSEQ multiplex PCR, and TCRdb holds only the in-frame ones, with some missing. In the table there are 150,000 to 200,000 clones, 88% of which are singletons. The material sequenced was PBMCs or T cells enriched from blood (not recorded which). The origin of the receptors is a woman aged 18-30 years who had recovered from COVID-19.

The V call is TRBV6-5, the J call TRBJ1-3; D is perhaps TRBD1 (5 bases). The CDR3 is 15 amino acids. Germline V lookup: CDR1 MNHEY, CDR2 SVGAGI. Deletions cut 7 bases from V and 0 bases from J, with 13 bases between. CDR3 sequence reads: CASKRGLFSGNTIYF. The CDR3 coding sequence is TGTGCCAGCAAACGGGGACTGTTCTCTGGAAACACCATATATTTT.

The chain couples TRBV5-4 to TRBJ2-1; 7 nucleotides line up with TRBD2. CDR1 SGHNT and CDR2 YYREEE come from the germline V gene (reference sequence). V lost 0 bases, J lost 2 bases, and 2 bases stayed unmatched. The CDR3 length is 15 residues. The CDR3 sequence: CASSLGSGAYNEQFF. In nucleotides, the CDR3 is TGTGCCAGCAGCTTGGGGAGCGGGGCCTACAATGAGCAGTTCTTC.

The CDR3 loop reads CASSLSIQGIYGYTF. The CDR3 DNA reads TGTGCCAGCAGTTTATCTATTCAGGGAATCTATGGCTACACCTTC. The rearrangement joins TRBV27 to TRBJ1-2, with a tentative D call TRBD1 (5 bases). Germline V gene sequence: CDR1 MNHEY, CDR2 SMNVEV (reference sequence). Trimming took off 0 bases at V and 4 bases at J, with 12 bases between the two ends. The CDR3 sequence is 15 residues long.

J is TRBJ2-1 and V is TRBV28; 8 positions agree with TRBD1. Losses at the gene ends were 3 bases for V and 8 bases for J; bases not matched to a gene: 9. There are 15 residues in the CDR3. From germline, CDR1 is MDHEN and CDR2 SYDVKM. Here the CDR3 reads CASSLSGQATYEQFF. DNA of the CDR3: TGTGCCAGCAGTTTGTCGGGACAGGCGACTTATGAGCAGTTCTTC.

The chain couples TRBV10-1 to TRBJ2-3; 7 bases are shared with TRBD2. Germline-derived CDR1 and CDR2 are WNHNN and SYGVQD (reference sequence). CDR3 length: 15 amino acids. Trimming at V came to 8 bases and at J to 5 bases, leaving 13 bases not matched to a gene. This chain's CDR3 is CASCSGRAGEDTQYF. CDR3 nucleotides: TGCGCCAGCTGCTCGGGGAGGGCCGGAGAAGATACGCAGTATTTT.

In its sample, this clone was seen once. The chain links TRBV11-2 to TRBJ2-1, with D perhaps matching TRBD2 (7 bases). Germline values: CDR1 SGHAT, CDR2 FQNNGV. This CDR3 contains 15 residues. Trimming shortened V by 5 bases and J by 4 bases, and 15 bases separated the two germline ends. CDR3 residues: CASSLTRGPYNEQFF. The CDR3 DNA is TGTGCCAGCAGCCTTACGCGGGGGCCTTACAATGAGCAGTTCTTC.

This clone appeared a single time. The rearrangement joins TRBV28 to TRBJ1-4, with D maybe TRBD1 (6 bases). V was pared by 4 bases and J by 6 bases, with 15 bases between. Germline CDR1 MDHEN, CDR2 SYDVKM. CDR3 length equals 15 residues. The CDR3: CASSYPRGFDEKLFF. The CDR3 DNA sequence: TGTGCCAGCAGTTATCCCAGGGGTTTTGATGAAAAACTGTTTTTT.

The V call is TRBV27, the J call TRBJ1-1; the D gene is possibly TRBD1 (6 bases). Germline assignment: CDR1 MNHEY and CDR2 SMNVEV (reference sequence). Trimming pared 6 bases from V and 3 bases from J, leaving 11 bases between. The CDR3 totals 13 residues. The CDR3 loop reads CASSVQGHTEAFF. CDR3 nucleotide sequence: TGTGCCAGCAGCGTTCAGGGGCACACTGAAGCTTTCTTT.

The rearrangement links TRBV14 to TRBJ2-3; TRBD2 might be the D (5 bases). Germline V lookup: CDR1 SGHDN, CDR2 FVKESK. The CDR3 sequence is 12 residues long. V was cut by 4 bases and J by 7 bases, with 9 bases left in between. CDR3 bases: TGTGCCAGCAGCCCGGGCGGGTATACGCAGTATTTT. Its translation is CASSPGGYTQYF.

J is TRBJ2-3 and V is TRBV29-1; D gene uncertain. Deletions cut 2 bases from V and 7 bases from J, with 7 bases between. CDR3 length: 11 residues. CDR1 is SQVTM, CDR2 ANQGSEA, per germline. DNA of the CDR3: TGCAGCGTTGAATCGAGTCATACGCAGTATTTT. It is translated as CSVESSHTQYF.

The chain couples TRBV5-6 to TRBJ2-1; 8 bases are a match to TRBD1. J was trimmed by 7 bases and V by 4 bases; bases with no gene match: 7. Germline V CDR1 and CDR2: SGHDT, YYEEEE. The CDR3 has 14 residues. This CDR3 reads CASSPDRAGNEQFF. The CDR3 nucleotides read TGTGCCAGCAGCCCGGACAGGGCGGGGAATGAGCAGTTCTTC.

The rearrangement links TRBV6-5 to TRBJ2-3, with D maybe TRBD1 (6 bases). The germline V gene has CDR1 MNHEY and CDR2 SVGAGI. The CDR3 length is 13 residues. Trimming took 2 bases from V and 4 from J, leaving 7 bases between them. The chain's CDR3 is CASSYGGPDTQYF. CDR3 nucleotide sequence: TGTGCCAGCAGTTACGGGGGCCCAGATACGCAGTATTTT.

The chain carries TRBV6-2 or TRBV6-3 and TRBJ2-5; D call uncertain. The V gene's germline CDR1 is MNHEY and CDR2 SVGEGT. The CDR3 runs to 12 residues. The V gene lost 2 bases and the J gene lost 3 bases, with 4 bases spanning the gap. CDR3 nucleotides: TGTGCCAGCAGTTACCCAGAAGAGACCCAGTACTTC. It specifies CASSYPEETQYF.